This T cell receptor beta chain was sequenced in a study of cytomegalovirus exposure and HLA in healthy donors. This clone was counted only a few times. The antigen is unknown. Study-wide points: In presence/absence analyses, roughly uniform sequencing depth across donors was assumed. Most sequenced TCRs were rare (though some public TCRs occurred in many donors).

Per germline, CDR1 MNHNS and CDR2 SASEGT. This CDR3 comprises 13 residues. V lost 5 bases to trimming and J lost 2 bases, with 7 bases between them. The PCR was carried out with 60 Vbeta primers and 13 Jbeta primers. Assay: immunoSEQ multiplex PCR; the TCRdb copy retains only in-frame clones and omits some. This sample has tens of thousands of clones, with just under 80% found just once. The sequenced sample was PBMCs. The V gene is TRBV6-1, the J gene TRBJ1-3; no reliable D call. The receptor was derived from a male donor in good health and CMV-seropositive. The CDR3 loop reads CASSLPPGNTIYF. As DNA, the CDR3 is TGTGCCAGCAGTCTCCCCCCTGGAAACACCATATATTTT.